This T cell receptor beta chain was found in a study of blood T cell repertoires in COVID-19. Study-level information: Specimens from acute and convalescent COVID-19 originated in the United States, Italy and Spain. T cells, B-cell-depleted T cells, or PBMCs provided the cDNA or gDNA that served as material.

Authors' methods: From reference gene primer amplification, estimates of nucleated cell counts were derived. Assay used: immunoSEQ multiplex PCR; TCRdb lists only in-frame clones, some missing. That table is the source of V, J and clone size, and D and trimming were worked out from the DNA. Of around 320,000 clones listed, over 75% were seen once; the top ten hold 6% to 9%. This clone was detected a few times. The CDR3 is 18 amino acids. After removal of 4 bases from V and 2 bases from J, the junction contained 11 bases not matched to a gene. Germline V gives CDR1 SGHAT, CDR2 FQNNGV. Sequencing was carried out using peripheral blood. The chain carries TRBV11-2 and TRBJ2-1; TRBD2 matches at 10 bases. The receptor's source is a human donor in a cohort sampled during active COVID-19. CDR3 sequence: CASSSTLLAGFTYNEQFF. Here the CDR3 DNA reads TGTGCCAGCAGCTCCACTTTACTAGCGGGGTTTACCTACAATGAGCAGTTCTTC.